This TCR beta chain is from a study of blood T cell repertoires in COVID-19. About the research overall: Whether acute or convalescent, the COVID-19 samples came from the United States, Italy and Spain. PBMCs, B-cell-depleted T cells, or T cells were the source of the cDNA or gDNA that made up the material.

As processed by the authors: By means of reference gene primer amplification, nucleated cell counts were estimated. Sequencing used immunoSEQ multiplex PCR; TCRdb keeps in-frame clones, though not all of them. That table gives V, J and clone size, and the DNA gave D and trimming. The data contain over 75,000 clones, 75% to 90% of them singletons. The sample taken for sequencing was peripheral blood. This clonotype originated in a human donor with active COVID-19. The donor label of this sample is uncertain.

The CDR3 is CASSFRGNNEQFF. For the CDR3, the DNA is TGTGCCAGCAGCTTCCGGGGAAACAATGAGCAGTTCTTC. The chain is built from TRBV7-3 and TRBJ2-1; perhaps TRBD2 as D (5 bases). Germline lookup yields CDR1 SGHTA and CDR2 FQGTGA. The CDR3 length is 13 residues. The V and J ends lost 3 bases and 5 bases respectively, with 8 bases between them.